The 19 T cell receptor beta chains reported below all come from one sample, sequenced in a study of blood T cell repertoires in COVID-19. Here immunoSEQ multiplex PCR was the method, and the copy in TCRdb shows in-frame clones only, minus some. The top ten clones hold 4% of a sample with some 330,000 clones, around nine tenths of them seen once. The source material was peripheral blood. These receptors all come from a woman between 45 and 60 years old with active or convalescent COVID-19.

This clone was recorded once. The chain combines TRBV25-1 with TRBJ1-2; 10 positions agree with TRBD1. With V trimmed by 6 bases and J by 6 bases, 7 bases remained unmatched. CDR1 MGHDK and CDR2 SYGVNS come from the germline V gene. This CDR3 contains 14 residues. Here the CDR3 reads CASRETGGANGYTF. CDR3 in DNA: TGTGCCAGCAGAGAGACAGGGGGCGCGAATGGCTACACCTTC.

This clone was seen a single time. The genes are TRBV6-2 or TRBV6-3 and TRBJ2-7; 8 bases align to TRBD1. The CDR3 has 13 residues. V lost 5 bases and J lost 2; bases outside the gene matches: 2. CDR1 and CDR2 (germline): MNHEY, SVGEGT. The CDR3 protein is CASSPRGPYEQYF. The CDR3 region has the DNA TGTGCCAGCAGTCCCAGGGGGCCCTACGAGCAGTACTTC.

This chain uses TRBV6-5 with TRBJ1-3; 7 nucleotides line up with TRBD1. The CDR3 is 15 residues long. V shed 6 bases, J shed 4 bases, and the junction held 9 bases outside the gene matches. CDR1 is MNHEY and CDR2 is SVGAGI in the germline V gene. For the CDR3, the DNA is TGTGCCAGCAGGGCTAGGGGGCTACTAGGAAACACCATATATTTT. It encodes CASRARGLLGNTIYF.

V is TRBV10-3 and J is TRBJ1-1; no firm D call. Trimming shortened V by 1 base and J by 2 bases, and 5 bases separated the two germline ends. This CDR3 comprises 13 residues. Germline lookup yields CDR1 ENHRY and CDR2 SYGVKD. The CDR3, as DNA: TGTGCCATCAGTGAGTACGGTAACACTGAAGCTTTCTTT. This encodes CAISEYGNTEAFF.

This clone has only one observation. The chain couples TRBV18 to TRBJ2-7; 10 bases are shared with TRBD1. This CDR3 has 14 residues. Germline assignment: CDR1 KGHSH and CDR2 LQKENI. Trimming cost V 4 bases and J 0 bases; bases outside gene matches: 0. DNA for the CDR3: TGTGCCAGCTCACGGGACAGGGGCTCCTACGAGCAGTACTTC. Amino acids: CASSRDRGSYEQYF.

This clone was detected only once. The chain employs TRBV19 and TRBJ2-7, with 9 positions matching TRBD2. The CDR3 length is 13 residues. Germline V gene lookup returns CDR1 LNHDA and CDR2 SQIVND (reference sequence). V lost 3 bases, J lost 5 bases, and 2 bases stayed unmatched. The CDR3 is CASSIAGGNEQYF. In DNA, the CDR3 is TGTGCCAGTAGTATCGCGGGGGGGAACGAGCAGTACTTC.

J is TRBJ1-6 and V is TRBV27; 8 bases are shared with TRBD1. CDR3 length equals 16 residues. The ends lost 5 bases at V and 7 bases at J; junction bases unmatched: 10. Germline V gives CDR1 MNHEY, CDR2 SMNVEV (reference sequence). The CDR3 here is CASSPQGQVGNSPLHF. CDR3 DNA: TGTGCCAGCAGTCCCCAGGGACAGGTCGGGAATTCACCCCTCCACTTT.

The CDR3 DNA reads TGTGCCAGCAGCCGGGACAGGTGGGGTAACTATGGCTACACCTTC. Translated: CASSRDRWGNYGYTF. V and J are TRBV11-1 and TRBJ1-2, with 8 bases aligning to TRBD1. Germline trimming cut 5 bases from V and 1 base from J; bases unmatched to any gene: 6. CDR3 length: 15 residues. In germline, CDR1 is SGHAT, CDR2 FQDESV (reference sequence).

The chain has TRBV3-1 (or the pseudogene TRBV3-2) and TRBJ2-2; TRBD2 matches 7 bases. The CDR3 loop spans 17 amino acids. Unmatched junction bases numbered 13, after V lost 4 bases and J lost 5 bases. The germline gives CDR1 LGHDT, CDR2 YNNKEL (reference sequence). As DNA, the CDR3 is TGTGCCAGCAGCCTCAATCCCGGGACTACCGTAACCGGGGAGCTGTTTTTT. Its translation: CASSLNPGTTVTGELFF.

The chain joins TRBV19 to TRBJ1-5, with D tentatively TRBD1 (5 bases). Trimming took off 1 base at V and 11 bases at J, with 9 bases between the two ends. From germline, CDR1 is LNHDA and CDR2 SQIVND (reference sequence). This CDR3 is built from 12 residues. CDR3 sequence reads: CASSIGTHAQHF. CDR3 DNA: TGTGCCAGTAGTATAGGGACACATGCCCAGCATTTT.

CDR3 protein: CASSPRPGQGLNQPQHF. The CDR3 bases are TGTGCCAGTAGTCCAAGACCGGGACAGGGGCTTAATCAGCCCCAGCATTTT. The J gene is TRBJ1-5, the V gene TRBV19; TRBD1 agrees at 10 bases. This CDR3 has 17 amino acids. Germline V gene lookup returns CDR1 LNHDA and CDR2 SQIVND (reference sequence). V was pared by 5 bases and J by 4 bases, with 11 bases of the junction left unmatched. Filled out from reference TRBV19 and TRBJ1-5, the complete variable domain reads DGGITQSPKYLFRKEGQNVTLSCEQNLNHDAMYWYRQDPGQGLRLIYYSQIVNDFQKGDIAEGYSVSREKKESFPLTVTSAQKNPTAFYLCASSPRPGQGLNQPQHFGDGTRLSIL.

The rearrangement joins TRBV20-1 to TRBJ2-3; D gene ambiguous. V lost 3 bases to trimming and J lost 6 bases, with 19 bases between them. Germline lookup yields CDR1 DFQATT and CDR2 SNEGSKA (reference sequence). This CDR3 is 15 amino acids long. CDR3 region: CSASDSTNPGDTQYF. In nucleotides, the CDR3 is TGCAGTGCTAGTGACTCGACAAATCCTGGGGATACGCAGTATTTT.

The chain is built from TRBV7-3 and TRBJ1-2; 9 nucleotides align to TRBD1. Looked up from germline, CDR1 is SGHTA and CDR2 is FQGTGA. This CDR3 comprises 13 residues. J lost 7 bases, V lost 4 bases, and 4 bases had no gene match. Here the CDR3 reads CASSSRQGGGYTF. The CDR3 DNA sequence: TGTGCCAGCAGCTCGAGACAGGGGGGTGGCTACACCTTC.

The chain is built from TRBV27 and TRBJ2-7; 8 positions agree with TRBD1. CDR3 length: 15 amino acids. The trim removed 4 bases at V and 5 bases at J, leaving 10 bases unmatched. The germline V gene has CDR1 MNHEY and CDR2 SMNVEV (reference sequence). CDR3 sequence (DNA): TGTGCCAGCAGTTCCGTGACAGGGGCTCGCGACGAGCAGTACTTC. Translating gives CASSSVTGARDEQYF.

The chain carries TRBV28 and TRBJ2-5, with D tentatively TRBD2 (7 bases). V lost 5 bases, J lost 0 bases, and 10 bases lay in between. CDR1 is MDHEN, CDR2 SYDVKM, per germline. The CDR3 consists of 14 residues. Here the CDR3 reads CASSIGGDQETQYF. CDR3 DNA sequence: TGTGCCAGCAGTATAGGGGGGGACCAAGAGACCCAGTACTTC.

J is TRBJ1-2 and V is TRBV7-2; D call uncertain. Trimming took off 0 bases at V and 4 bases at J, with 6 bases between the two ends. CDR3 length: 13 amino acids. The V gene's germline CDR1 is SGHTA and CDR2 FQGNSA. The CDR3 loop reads CASSLAQSYGYTF. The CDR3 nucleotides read TGTGCCAGCAGCTTAGCACAGAGCTATGGCTACACCTTC.

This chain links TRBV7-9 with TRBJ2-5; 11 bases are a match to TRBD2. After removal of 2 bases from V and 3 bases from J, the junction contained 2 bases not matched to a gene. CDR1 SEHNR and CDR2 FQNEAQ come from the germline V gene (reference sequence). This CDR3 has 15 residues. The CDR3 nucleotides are TGTGCCAGCAGCTTAACTAGCGGGAGTGAAGAGACCCAGTACTTC. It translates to CASSLTSGSEETQYF.

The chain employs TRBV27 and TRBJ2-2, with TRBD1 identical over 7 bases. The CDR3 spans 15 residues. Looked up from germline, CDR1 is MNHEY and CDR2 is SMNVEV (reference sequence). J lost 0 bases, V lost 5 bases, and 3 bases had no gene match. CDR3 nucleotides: TGTGCCAGCAGTCCCGGGACAGCGAACACCGGGGAGCTGTTTTTT. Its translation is CASSPGTANTGELFF.

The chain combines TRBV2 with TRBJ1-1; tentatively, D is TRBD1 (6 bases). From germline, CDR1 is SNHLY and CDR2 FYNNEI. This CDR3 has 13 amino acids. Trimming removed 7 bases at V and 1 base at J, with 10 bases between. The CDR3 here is CASIVQGNTEAFF. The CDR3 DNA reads TGTGCCAGCATAGTACAGGGGAACACTGAAGCTTTCTTT.